These 6 T cell receptor beta chains share one sample of origin, sequenced in a study of molecular identifiers for immune sequencing clone quantification. In TCRdb, the PCR reads were re-called with MiXCR into one record per CDR3 protein. The repertoire holds about 500,000 distinct CDR3 sequences, with about 25% as singletons. Sequenced sample: naive CD8+ T cells from blood, with Jurkat cell RNA spiked in. The subset was: FACS-sorted CD8+CD4-CCR7+CD45RA+ naive T cells. The receptors were gathered from a human donor in good health. Some libraries in this study had Jurkat cell RNA spiked in.

V usage is TRBV9 and J usage is TRBJ2-2; 9 bases map to TRBD2. The trim removed 0 bases at V and 3 bases at J, leaving 9 bases unmatched. This CDR3 contains 18 residues. Germline values: CDR1 SGDLS, CDR2 YYNGEE. This CDR3 reads CASSVGMRAGGDTGELFF. CDR3 in DNA: TGTGCCAGCAGCGTAGGCATGCGGGCGGGAGGGGACACCGGGGAGCTGTTTTTT.

This clonotype was counted a few times. This rearrangement joins TRBV7-9 to TRBJ1-1; D is unresolved. The V gene's germline CDR1 is SEHNR and CDR2 FQNEAQ (reference sequence). V was trimmed by 5 bases and J by 5 bases, leaving 9 bases between them. This CDR3 spans 12 amino acids. CDR3 amino acids: CASSPAMTEAFF. Here the CDR3 DNA reads TGTGCCAGCAGCCCAGCAATGACTGAAGCTTTCTTT.

The gene calls are TRBV4-3 and TRBJ1-4; D gene uncertain. Germline values: CDR1 LGHNA, CDR2 YSLEER. This CDR3 has 15 amino acids. V dropped 4 bases and J dropped 7 bases, with 16 bases sitting between them. CDR3 nucleotides: TGCGCCAGCAGCCCTTCTTTGGGATTGGCTGAAAAACTGTTTTTT. The encoded protein is CASSPSLGLAEKLFF.

This clonotype was seen a handful of times. V usage is TRBV6-5 and J usage is TRBJ2-3; D possibly matches TRBD1 or TRBD2 (5 bases each). V dropped 5 bases and J dropped 2 bases, with 14 bases sitting between them. The CDR3 sequence is 15 residues long. Looked up from germline, CDR1 is MNHEY and CDR2 is SVGAGI. CDR3 amino acids: CASSDRDGYTDTQYF. The CDR3 DNA sequence: TGTGCCAGCAGTGACCGGGACGGTTACACAGATACGCAGTATTTT.

The chain recombines TRBV20-1 with TRBJ2-7; D perhaps matches TRBD2 (5 bases). V lost 1 base and J 0 bases, leaving 7 bases between the germline ends. There are 13 residues in the CDR3. CDR1 DFQATT and CDR2 SNEGSKA come from the germline V gene (reference sequence). As DNA, the CDR3 is TGCAGTGCTAGAGGGACTGCCTCCTACGAGCAGTACTTC. This encodes CSARGTASYEQYF.

This clonotype was found a few times. This chain links TRBV12-3 or TRBV12-4 with TRBJ2-3; 9 nucleotides align to TRBD2. The CDR3 sequence is 16 residues long. Losses at the gene ends were 2 bases for V and 5 bases for J; bases not matched to a gene: 8. The CDR3 DNA reads TGTGCCAGCAGTTTATGGGGCGGGGGGGCCATAGATACGCAGTATTTT. This sequence encodes CASSLWGGGAIDTQYF.